Listed below are T cell receptor beta chains from one sample, sequenced in a study of blood T cells in healthy people across ages. TCRdb re-called the 5' RACE reads through MiXCR, storing one row per CDR3 protein. In the table there are under 800,000 distinct CDR3 sequences, around 21% of which are singletons. Specimen: blood. These TCRs come from a man between 65 and 85 years old in good health. Both conserved end residues are part of each CDR3. D genes are given only for firm matches. Size tells how often a clone was seen (once, few, many) or the class of an expanded clone, and some rows leave it out.

V gene	D gene	J gene	clone size	CDR3 DNA	CDR3 protein
TRBV5-1	NA	TRBJ1-1	NA	TGCGCCAGCAGCTTGGCAACGGACGGCAGGAACACTGAAGCTTTCTTT	CASSLATDGRNTEAFF
TRBV29-1	TRBD1	TRBJ2-7	few	TGCAGCGTCCTATATCGGACAGGGGGGCTGTATGAGCAGTACTTC	CSVLYRTGGLYEQYF
TRBV15	NA	TRBJ1-4	NA	TGTGCCACCAGCAGGGAAAATGAAAAACTGTTTTTT	CATSRENEKLFF
TRBV4-2	TRBD2	TRBJ2-1	NA	TGTGCCAGCAGCCAGGGGGCCGCGGGACTAGCGGGAGGAGGCTCCTACAATGAGCAGTTCTTC	CASSQGAAGLAGGGSYNEQFF
TRBV18	TRBD1	TRBJ2-2	NA	TGTGCCAGCTCACTGAGGACAGGGAGCACCGGGGAGCTGTTTTTT	CASSLRTGSTGELFF
TRBV10-2	TRBD2	TRBJ2-1	NA	TGCGCCACTCATGACGGGACTAGCGGGAATGAGCAGTTCTTC	CATHDGTSGNEQFF
TRBV9	NA	TRBJ2-2	few	TGTGCCAGCAGCGTAGTGCAGGGTAACACCGGGGAGCTGTTTTTT	CASSVVQGNTGELFF
TRBV3-1	NA	TRBJ2-1	NA	TGTGCTAGCAGCCAAGGAAATCGACTAGAGCTATACAATGAGCAGTTCTTC	CASSQGNRLELYNEQFF
TRBV7-2	NA	TRBJ2-1	NA	TGTGCCAGCAGCTCAGGGGCGAACTCCTACAATGGGCAGTTCTTC	CASSSGANSYNGQFF
TRBV6-6	NA	TRBJ1-1	many	TGTGCCAGCAGTTATGCAGAAGGGTTCACTGAAGCTTTCTTT	CASSYAEGFTEAFF
TRBV7-8	NA	TRBJ2-5	NA	TGTGCCAGCAGCTTAGCCGCGAGAGAGACCCAGTACTTC	CASSLAARETQYF
TRBV5-6	NA	TRBJ1-2	NA	TGTGCCAGCAGTTCCGGGAACTATGGCTACACCTTC	CASSSGNYGYTF
TRBV7-3	NA	TRBJ2-2	few	TGTGCCAGCCGGGACTTGAACACCGGGGAGCTGTTTTTT	CASRDLNTGELFF
TRBV28	NA	TRBJ1-2	NA	TGTGCCAGCGGACCGAATGGGGGCCTAAACTATGGCTACACCTTC	CASGPNGGLNYGYTF
TRBV28	NA	TRBJ2-3	few	TGTGCCAGCAGGCCTGAGGGGGTAACGGATACGCAGTATTTT	CASRPEGVTDTQYF
TRBV7-3	NA	TRBJ2-5	many	TGTGCCAGCAGTGCTCCTTGGGCAGGGGAAGAGACCCAGTACTTC	CASSAPWAGEETQYF
TRBV10-3	NA	TRBJ2-4	NA	TGTGCCATCAGTGAGTCCGCGAGACCCGCAATTGACATTCAGTACTTC	CAISESARPAIDIQYF
TRBV5-1	NA	TRBJ2-5	NA	TGCGCCAGCAGCGCGGGTCCCTCGGATGACGAGACCCAGTACTTC	CASSAGPSDDETQYF
TRBV7-8	TRBD2	TRBJ2-1	NA	TGTGCCAGCACCGGGGGACTAGCGGGCCAAAACTCCTACAATGAGCAGTTCTTC	CASTGGLAGQNSYNEQFF
TRBV27	TRBD1	TRBJ2-7	few	TGTGCCAGCAGTGCAGACAGGGCCTACGAGCAGTACTTC	CASSADRAYEQYF
TRBV25-1	TRBD2	TRBJ2-7	NA	TGTGCCAGCAGCCCCACCCGTCCTAGCGGATCCTACGAGCAGTACTTC	CASSPTRPSGSYEQYF
TRBV2	NA	TRBJ1-3	NA	TGTGCCAGCAGTTCTGGGGGAAACACCATATATTTT	CASSSGGNTIYF
TRBV20-1	TRBD1	TRBJ2-3	NA	TGCAGTGCTACTTCCCAGGGGGCGAGCACAGATACGCAGTATTTT	CSATSQGASTDTQYF
TRBV20-1	NA	TRBJ2-4	NA	TGCAGTGCTAGAGCCCACGGGACCCCCATAGCCAAAAACATTCAGTACTTC	CSARAHGTPIAKNIQYF
TRBV2	TRBD2	TRBJ2-5	few	TGTGCCAGCAGTGAAGCGGGACTAGCGGGGGAGACCCAGTACTTC	CASSEAGLAGETQYF
TRBV7-2	NA	TRBJ2-1	few	TGTGCCAGCAGCTTAACCCGGGACTCCTACAATGGGCAGTTCTTC	CASSLTRDSYNGQFF
TRBV20-1	NA	TRBJ2-1	few	TGCAGTGCCTTAGCGGAAAGGGGACAGCAGTTCTTC	CSALAERGQQFF
TRBV3-1	NA	TRBJ2-5	few	TGTGCCAGCAGCCAAGATCTCGGTTACCTAAAAGAGACCCAGTACTTC	CASSQDLGYLKETQYF
TRBV13	NA	TRBJ2-1	NA	TGTGCCAGCAGCTTATACCCGAACAATGAGCAGTTCTTC	CASSLYPNNEQFF
TRBV18	NA	TRBJ2-7	few	TGTGCCAGCTCACCACCGCCGGGCCAGAGGGGCTACGAGCAGTACTTC	CASSPPPGQRGYEQYF
TRBV28	NA	TRBJ2-1	NA	TGTGCCAGCAGCCACCCGCCAAGGGCCAATGAGCAGTTCTTC	CASSHPPRANEQFF
TRBV12-3/TRBV12-4	NA	TRBJ2-7	few	TGTGCCAGCAGTTTTACCTTATACAGGGTGAGGTCGTACGAGCAGTACTTC	CASSFTLYRVRSYEQYF
TRBV7-3	NA	TRBJ2-1	NA	TGTGCCAGCAGCCGAGAATTCTTC	CASSREFF
TRBV4-1	NA	TRBJ1-1	NA	TGCGCCAGCAGCCAAGGGATGGCGGGGAACACTGAAGCTTTCTTT	CASSQGMAGNTEAFF
TRBV2	NA	TRBJ1-3	many	TGTGCCAGCAGTGAGGATGTGGCCTCTGGAAACACCATATATTTT	CASSEDVASGNTIYF
TRBV7-9	NA	TRBJ1-1	NA	TGTGCCAGCAGCAGCTTAGCTGGGGATTTCGCTGAAGCTTTCTTT	CASSSLAGDFAEAFF
TRBV7-2	TRBD1	TRBJ1-2	few	TGTGCCAGCAGCCAACCGGGACAGGGGAACTATGGCTACACCTTC	CASSQPGQGNYGYTF
TRBV21-1	NA	TRBJ2-4	few	TGTGCCAACGCGGGGCAAAATAAAAACATTCAGTACTTC	CANAGQNKNIQYF
TRBV3-1	NA	TRBJ2-6	NA	TGTGCCAGCAGCCCACCTAACTTCGACTCTGGGGCCAACGTCCTGACTTTC	CASSPPNFDSGANVLTF
TRBV19	NA	TRBJ1-4	few	TGTGCCAGTAGTATAGGAGGCGGCCAGAATGAAAAACTGTTTTTT	CASSIGGGQNEKLFF
TRBV20-1	TRBD2	TRBJ2-1	NA	TGCAGTGCCCACCCGACTAGCGGGAGATACAATGAGCAGTTCTTC	CSAHPTSGRYNEQFF
TRBV20-1	NA	TRBJ2-2	NA	TGCAGTGCTAGTCACCAGAACACCGGGGAGCTGTTTTTT	CSASHQNTGELFF
TRBV20-1	NA	TRBJ2-7	NA	TGCAGTGCTACCGGTGTAGCCGTATCCTACGAGCAGTACTTC	CSATGVAVSYEQYF
TRBV7-4	TRBD1	TRBJ1-4	few	TGTGCCAGCAGCTTAGGGGACAGGGACGAAAAACTGTTTTTT	CASSLGDRDEKLFF
TRBV6-5	TRBD2	TRBJ2-7	few	TGTGCCAGCAGTTTTGGTAGCGGGAGTAGTTCCTACGAGCAGTACTTC	CASSFGSGSSSYEQYF
TRBV10-3	NA	TRBJ1-3	NA	TGTGCCATAGGGATCTCTGGAAACACCATATATTTT	CAIGISGNTIYF
TRBV20-1	NA	TRBJ2-7	NA	TGCAGTGCTCACGCTGGACAGCCAGGAGAGCAGTACTTC	CSAHAGQPGEQYF
TRBV6-5	TRBD2	TRBJ2-2	NA	TGTGCCAGCAGTTACTCAGGACTAGCGGGAGGCGGGGAGCTGTTTTTT	CASSYSGLAGGGELFF